This TCR beta chain stems from a study of graft-versus-host responses after intestinal transplantation. About the research overall: Transplant recipients had multivisceral, liver-intestinal, or isolated intestinal grafts. Uniformly, recipients were administered anti-thymocyte globulin induction with subsequent tacrolimus and steroids for 2 to 3 years. The study's findings and limits: The recipient marrow held GvH clones, and some of them showed up first in ileum or blood. Allografts of patients with graft-donor T cell macrochimerism showed high graft-versus-host to host-versus-graft clone ratios.

Measured with immunoSEQ multiplex PCR; TCRdb has only the in-frame clones, and not every one. Of more than 12,000 clones in the sample, about two thirds are singletons; the top ten hold around 25%. The CDR3 is 15 amino acids. V was cut by 0 bases and J by 8 bases, with 17 bases left in between. Per the germline V gene, CDR1 is SGDLS and CDR2 is YYNGEE. Processed graft tissue released its intraepithelial and lamina propria lymphocytes. A word on this clone: Its antigen remains unidentified.

The J gene is TRBJ1-2, the V gene TRBV9, with D perhaps matching TRBD1 (6 bases). The sequence came from a human patient who received an intestinal transplant, so some T cells may come from the graft donor. Source: ileum tissue, taken just over 700 days after intestinal transplantation. CDR3 in amino acids: CASSVGDRIIGGYTF. CDR3 nucleotides: TGTGCCAGCAGCGTAGGTGACAGGATCATTGGCGGCTACACCTTC.